The text below deals with one T cell receptor (beta chain). Its antigen has not been determined. HCMV-specific IgG was detected in serum with a commercial ELISA kit to determine HCMV serostatus. Peripheral blood mononuclear cells were isolated from blood by Ficoll density gradient centrifugation. These data are taken from a study of T cells expressing NK-cell markers (dated by TCRdb to the early 2020s). Looking at the study overall: About eight donors provided sorted CD3+CD56+NKG2C+, CD3+CD56+NKG2C- and CD3+CD56-NKG2C+ T-cell subsets, whose TCR beta-chain repertoires were profiled. Illumina HiSeq 2000/2500, MiSeq or NextSeq was used to sequence libraries as 2 x 150 bp reads. The study sequenced eight donors, all healthy volunteers chosen at random: three men and five women. Among the eight sequenced donors, only one was HCMV-seronegative, while the other seven were HCMV-seropositive.

What the research found in general, with its limitations: Whether the expanded NKG2C-expressing T cell clones were specific for HCMV antigens remained unclear. For six donors, the dominant CD3+CD56+NKG2C+ clonotypes were among the top 10 CD8+ clonotypes and accounted for roughly 1.0-7.5% of CD8+ T cells. Those dominant clonotypes were again the most abundant among CD3+CD56-NKG2C+ cells in a few donors, at roughly 25-65%.

CDR1 MNHEY and CDR2 SVGEGT are derived from the germline V gene. Including the terminal cysteine and phenylalanine, the CDR3 comprises 16 residues. No DNA accompanies this entry. The sequencer was an Illumina HiSeq 2000. TCR beta cDNA libraries were prepared using 5'RACE template switching, which introduced a universal primer site and unique molecular identifiers. Synthesis of cDNA was primed from the TCR beta constant segment and was followed by two consecutive PCR amplification steps. Processing in the source paper ran as follows. MIGEC was used to demultiplex reads and group reads by UMI, and MiTCR was used to assemble and quantify clonotypes. Only TCR cDNA sequences supported by at least two reads were kept to exclude erroneous sequences. The tcR package was used for downstream repertoire analysis, and clonotypes were matched between fractions using CDR3 nucleotide sequence together with V segment. VDJmatch was used to annotate antigen specificity against VDJdb, with one amino acid substitution in CDR3 allowed. Once TCRdb had reprocessed the reads, it stored one entry per CDR3 protein sequence and supplied no DNA. What appears here as the V and J calls and clone size reflects TCRdb's work, not the paper's. The sample table records about 550,000 distinct CDR3 sequences. Approximately 4% of the sample is held by the ten biggest clonotypes.

The sequence came from a man aged 18-30 years in good health. Donor details come from another sample of the same person, matched by shared clones. The material sequenced was blood T cells: a sorted CD56 or NKG2C T cell subset, CD4+ or CD8+ T cells, or bulk PBMC T cells (not recorded which). The chain is made from TRBV6-2 or TRBV6-3 and TRBJ1-1; TCRdb designates TRBD1, a call that cannot be tested without DNA. This receptor has the CDR3 CASSPRLGQGGTEAFF.